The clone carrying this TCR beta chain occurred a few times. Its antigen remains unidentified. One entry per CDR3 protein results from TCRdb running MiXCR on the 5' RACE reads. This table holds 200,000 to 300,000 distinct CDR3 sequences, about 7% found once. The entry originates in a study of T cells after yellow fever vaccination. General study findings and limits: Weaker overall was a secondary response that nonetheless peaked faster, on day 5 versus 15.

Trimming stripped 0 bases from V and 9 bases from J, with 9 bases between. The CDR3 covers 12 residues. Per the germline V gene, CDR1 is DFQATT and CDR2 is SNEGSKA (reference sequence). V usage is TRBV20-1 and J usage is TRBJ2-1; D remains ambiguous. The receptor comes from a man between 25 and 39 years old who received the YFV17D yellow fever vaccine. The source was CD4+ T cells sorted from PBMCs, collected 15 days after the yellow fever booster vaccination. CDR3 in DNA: TGCAGTGCTAGAGATACTCGCTCTGAGCAGTTCTTC. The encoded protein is CSARDTRSEQFF.